This T cell receptor beta chain was profiled in a study of glioma-infiltrating T cells. There are many counts of this clonotype. Using RNA template, CDR3s of TCR alpha and beta were amplified with iRepertoire arm-PCR. TCRdb reprocessed the multiplex PCR reads with MiXCR, giving one entry per CDR3 protein. The profile shows more than 85,000 distinct CDR3 sequences, less than 30% of them singletons. CDR1 is MGHRA, CDR2 YSYEKL, per germline. Between the trimmed V and J ends, which lost 4 bases and 5 bases, there was a span of 9 bases. The CDR3 is 13 amino acids. This sequence originates from a human donor with low-grade glioma or glioblastoma, undergoing nonglioma brain surgery, or in good health (not recorded which). The chain uses TRBV4-1 and TRBJ1-3; D remains unclear. The sample consisted of glioma tissue, nonneoplastic brain tissue, or PBMCs (not recorded which). This CDR3 reads CASSRPGRNTIYF. As DNA, the CDR3 is TGCGCCAGCAGCCGCCCCGGGAGAAACACCATATATTTT.